These 27 T cell receptor beta chains share one sample of origin, sequenced in a study of a mutant IDH1 vaccine in newly diagnosed glioma. Clones were read by immunoSEQ multiplex PCR, and TCRdb kept only the in-frame ones, dropping some. This sample carries about 56,000 clones, around 75% of them seen once, and the ten largest clones take around 5%. The time point denotes: week 47, end of study. The investigators gave 300 ug of mutant IDH1 20-mer peptide in each vaccine dose, together with topical imiquimod. The antigens of these receptors remain unknown. The sequenced sample was PBMCs, obtained from a glioma patient whose treatment included an IDH1 peptide vaccine. The receptor source for this set is a man in his forties or fifties with glioma.

CDR3 DNA: TGTGCCAGCAGCAAAGAGCGGAATGAGCAGTTCTTC. Encoded protein: CASSKERNEQFF. V usage is TRBV7-9 and J usage is TRBJ2-1, with D perhaps TRBD2 (5 bases). Germline CDR1 SEHNR, CDR2 FQNEAQ (reference sequence). This CDR3 region has 12 residues. The ends were cut back, 5 bases at V and 7 bases at J, with 9 bases in the middle.

This chain's CDR3 is CASSLNRDYGYTF. For the CDR3, the DNA is TGTGCCAGCAGCTTGAACAGAGACTATGGCTACACCTTC. The rearrangement uses TRBV7-9 and TRBJ1-2, with D unclear. This CDR3 is 13 amino acids long. V gave up 3 bases and J gave up 3 bases, with 8 bases separating them. Germline V gene lookup returns CDR1 SEHNR and CDR2 FQNEAQ (reference sequence).

The chain has TRBV4-2 and TRBJ1-2; perhaps TRBD1 as D (6 bases). The CDR3 spans 14 residues. The ends were cut back, 1 base at V and 5 bases at J, with 11 bases in the middle. CDR1 is LGHNA, CDR2 YNFKEQ, per germline. CDR3 coding DNA: TGTGCCAGCAGCCAAGTTCCAGGGGAGTATGGCTACACCTTC. The encoded protein is CASSQVPGEYGYTF.

V gene TRBV5-4 combines with J gene TRBJ2-7; 9 bases line up with TRBD1. The CDR3 extends over 13 amino acids. The V gene's germline CDR1 is SGHNT and CDR2 YYREEE (reference sequence). After removal of 4 bases from V and 9 bases from J, the junction contained 8 bases not matched to a gene. CDR3 residues: CASSLSGQGTQYF. The DNA for the CDR3 is TGTGCCAGCAGCCTGTCTGGACAGGGGACGCAGTACTTC.

This clone was recorded once. V gene TRBV5-1 combines with J gene TRBJ1-1; a possible D gene is TRBD1 (5 bases). Germline lookup yields CDR1 SGHRS and CDR2 YFSETQ. The V gene lost 6 bases and the J gene lost 8 bases, with 20 bases spanning the gap. CDR3 length: 14 residues. The CDR3 DNA reads as TGCGCCAGCACCCCCGGGACTCTCGAGAAGGAAGCTTTCTTT. It encodes CASTPGTLEKEAFF.

The chain uses TRBV5-1 and TRBJ2-6; 15 bases map to TRBD2. The CDR3 runs to 18 residues. Germline loops: CDR1 SGHRS, CDR2 YFSETQ. Trimming removed 3 bases from V and 4 bases from J; junction bases left unmatched: 5. CDR3: CASSYGLAGGSGANVLTF. CDR3 coding DNA: TGCGCCAGCAGCTACGGACTAGCGGGGGGGTCCGGGGCCAACGTCCTGACTTTC.

This sequence joins TRBV7-9 and TRBJ2-5, with D unclear. Trimming stripped 3 bases from V and 0 bases from J, with 2 bases between. The CDR3 runs 12 residues. Germline assignment: CDR1 SEHNR and CDR2 FQNEAQ (reference sequence). This CDR3 reads CASSLNQETQYF. CDR3 nucleotide sequence: TGTGCCAGCAGCTTGAACCAAGAGACCCAGTACTTC.

This clone came up a few times. This chain connects TRBV14 to TRBJ2-3; TRBD2 is a possible D gene (6 bases). The CDR3 is 14 amino acids. The V end lost 0 bases, the J end lost 5 bases, and 9 bases lay between the germline ends. The germline gives CDR1 SGHDN, CDR2 FVKESK. The CDR3 reads CASSQDFGGDTQYF. CDR3 DNA sequence: TGTGCCAGCAGCCAAGACTTCGGGGGAGATACGCAGTATTTT.

This clone was seen a single time. V gene TRBV29-1 combines with J gene TRBJ2-3, with D tentatively TRBD1 or TRBD2 (6 bases each). Germline V gives CDR1 SQVTM, CDR2 ANQGSEA. The CDR3 contains 13 residues. Trimming took off 6 bases at V and 2 bases at J, with 12 bases between the two ends. CDR3 nucleotide sequence: TGCAGCGTGAGGGGGGTGTCCACAGATACGCAGTATTTT. It codes for CSVRGVSTDTQYF.

The chain combines TRBV27 with TRBJ1-1; D is perhaps TRBD1 (5 bases). V was cut by 5 bases and J by 1 base, with 8 bases left in between. In germline, CDR1 is MNHEY, CDR2 SMNVEV (reference sequence). This CDR3 has 13 residues. The CDR3 nucleotides are TGTGCCAGCAGTGTTGGACAGAACACTGAAGCTTTCTTT. Protein sequence: CASSVGQNTEAFF.

This rearrangement joins TRBV5-6 to TRBJ2-1; D unresolved. The CDR3 is made up of 16 amino acids. CDR1 is SGHDT, CDR2 YYEEEE, per germline. V lost 5 bases and J lost 0, with 15 bases in between. CDR3 region: CASSPISLSSYNEQFF. The CDR3 DNA reads as TGTGCCAGCAGTCCCATTAGCCTCAGCTCCTACAATGAGCAGTTCTTC.

This clone was seen a single time. V is TRBV6-5 and J is TRBJ2-3, with 9 bases aligning to TRBD2. The CDR3 runs to 14 residues. From germline, CDR1 is MNHEY and CDR2 SVGAGI. The trim removed 4 bases at V and 10 bases at J, leaving 9 bases unmatched. CDR3 sequence (DNA): TGTGCCAGCAGTTTATCTAGCGGGGACCCCTCGCAGTATTTT. Translated, it gives CASSLSSGDPSQYF.

The chain recombines TRBV15 with TRBJ2-2; 8 positions agree with TRBD1. Losses at the gene ends were 1 base for V and 1 base for J; bases not matched to a gene: 2. CDR1 and CDR2 from the germline V gene are LNHNV and YYDKDF (reference sequence). This CDR3 is built from 16 residues. CDR3 amino acids: CATSRAGTGNTGELFF. CDR3 nucleotides: TGTGCCACCAGCAGAGCCGGGACAGGGAACACCGGGGAGCTGTTTTTT.

The rearrangement links TRBV19 to TRBJ1-1; perhaps TRBD1 as D (5 bases). CDR1 LNHDA and CDR2 SQIVND come from the germline V gene (reference sequence). CDR3 size: 13 residues. The V and J ends lost 5 bases and 4 bases respectively, with 11 bases between them. DNA of the CDR3: TGTGCCAGTAGTGCCCGGGGGAGCACTGAAGCTTTCTTT. As protein: CASSARGSTEAFF.

The CDR3 loop is CASSQRGGYGYTF. CDR3 DNA: TGTGCCAGCAGCCAGAGAGGGGGCTATGGCTACACCTTC. The chain employs TRBV27 and TRBJ1-2; D is possibly TRBD1 (6 bases). Germline V gene lookup returns CDR1 MNHEY and CDR2 SMNVEV (reference sequence). This CDR3 contains 13 residues. Trimming took 6 bases from V and 4 from J, leaving 12 bases between them.

This clone was detected once. The genes are TRBV5-4 and TRBJ2-1, with TRBD1 matching over 10 bases. Per germline, CDR1 SGHNT and CDR2 YYREEE (reference sequence). Trimming at V came to 4 bases and at J to 5 bases, leaving 6 bases not matched to a gene. The CDR3 runs to 15 residues. CDR3 bases: TGTGCCAGCAGCGCCCCCGGGACAGGGGACAATGAGCAGTTCTTC. Its protein product is CASSAPGTGDNEQFF. Looking up the rest from reference TRBV5-4 and TRBJ2-1 gives the full variable domain: ETGVTQSPTHLIKTRGQQVTLRCSSQSGHNTVSWYQQALGQGPQFIFQYYREEENGRGNFPPRFSGLQFPNYSSELNVNALELDDSALYLCASSAPGTGDNEQFFGPGTRLTVL.

The V call is TRBV5-1, the J call TRBJ2-5, with 7 bases that match TRBD2. This CDR3 region has 14 residues. The germline V gene has CDR1 SGHRS and CDR2 YFSETQ. Unmatched junction bases numbered 6, after V lost 2 bases and J lost 5 bases. CDR3 protein: CASSFLVSGETQYF. CDR3 DNA sequence: TGCGCCAGCAGCTTTCTAGTTAGCGGGGAGACCCAGTACTTC.

V and J are TRBV27 and TRBJ1-5; no definite D call. Germline lookup yields CDR1 MNHEY and CDR2 SMNVEV (reference sequence). The V and J ends lost 0 bases and 6 bases respectively, with 6 bases between them. The length of the CDR3 is 13 residues. The CDR3 here is CASSLSISQPQHF. The CDR3 bases are TGTGCCAGCAGTTTATCAATTAGTCAGCCCCAGCATTTT.

The gene calls are TRBV6-5 and TRBJ1-6; D perhaps matches TRBD1 (6 bases). V was pared by 6 bases and J by 9 bases, with 15 bases between. CDR3 length equals 14 residues. CDR1 is MNHEY, CDR2 SVGAGI, per germline. CDR3 sequence: CASRVSGAVSPLHF. The CDR3 bases are TGTGCCAGCAGAGTCTCGGGGGCAGTTTCACCCCTCCACTTT.

The chain uses TRBV30 and TRBJ2-3, with D possibly matching TRBD1 (5 bases). V lost 5 bases, J lost 6 bases, and 9 bases lay in between. The germline V gene encodes CDR1 GTSNPN and CDR2 SVGIG (reference sequence). The CDR3 has 11 amino acids. Here the CDR3 DNA reads TGTGCCTGGGGATGGGGCGATACGCAGTATTTT. As protein: CAWGWGDTQYF.

V and J are TRBV30 and TRBJ1-1, with TRBD1 as a possible D gene (6 bases). The V gene's germline CDR1 is GTSNPN and CDR2 SVGIG (reference sequence). CDR3 size: 13 residues. The V end was cut by 2 bases, the J end by 3 bases, with 10 bases between. CDR3 sequence: CAWSTGHDTEAFF. The CDR3 nucleotides read TGTGCCTGGAGTACAGGGCACGACACTGAAGCTTTCTTT.

This chain joins TRBV27 and TRBJ2-3; TRBD2 agrees at 10 bases. The CDR3 totals 15 residues. CDR1 is MNHEY, CDR2 SMNVEV, per germline (reference sequence). V shed 6 bases and J 5 bases; nucleotides not matched to a gene: 8. CDR3 region: CASSSKRGGIDTQYF. The CDR3, as DNA: TGTGCCAGCAGCTCCAAGCGGGGGGGAATAGATACGCAGTATTTT.

V and J are TRBV30 and TRBJ2-7; 7 bases fit TRBD2. Looked up from germline, CDR1 is GTSNPN and CDR2 is SVGIG (reference sequence). The CDR3 covers 13 residues. With V trimmed by 4 bases and J by 4 bases, 7 bases remained unmatched. In DNA, the CDR3 is TGTGCCTGGAAGGGCGGGGGTGTTTACGAGCAGTACTTC. Its translation is CAWKGGGVYEQYF.

This chain links TRBV30 with TRBJ1-2, with a weak D call TRBD1 (6 bases). V was shortened by 5 bases and J by 2 bases, with 12 bases between the two germline ends. Germline V gives CDR1 GTSNPN, CDR2 SVGIG (reference sequence). This CDR3 comprises 13 residues. DNA for the CDR3: TGTGCCTGGTCCGGACAGACCAACTATGGCTACACCTTC. It encodes CAWSGQTNYGYTF.

The chain combines TRBV4-2 with TRBJ2-1; D not certain. Germline CDR1 and CDR2: LGHNA and YNFKEQ. The CDR3 extends over 14 amino acids. The V and J ends lost 0 bases and 9 bases respectively, with 12 bases between them. The CDR3 reads CASSQEGLRSEQFF. CDR3 nucleotide sequence: TGTGCCAGCAGCCAAGAAGGGCTTAGGAGTGAGCAGTTCTTC.

The chain uses TRBV5-4 and TRBJ1-1; D not certain. V was trimmed by 0 bases and J by 0 bases, leaving 15 bases between them. CDR3 size: 17 residues. Germline V gene sequence: CDR1 SGHNT, CDR2 YYREEE (reference sequence). CDR3 protein: CASSLARVQHLNTEAFF. The CDR3 bases are TGTGCCAGCAGCTTGGCGAGGGTACAGCACTTGAACACTGAAGCTTTCTTT.

V and J are TRBV14 and TRBJ1-1; possible D gene TRBD1, 6 bases. CDR3 length: 14 amino acids. CDR1 is SGHDN, CDR2 FVKESK, per germline. Trimming removed 2 bases from V and 5 bases from J, with 12 bases in between. DNA of the CDR3: TGTGCCAGCAGCCAACAGGGGCAGGGGACTGAAGCTTTCTTT. This sequence encodes CASSQQGQGTEAFF.